The 20 T cell receptor beta chains listed next were all sequenced from one sample in a study of radiation and T cells in renal cell carcinoma (dated by TCRdb to 2019 to 2021). The sample's time point, from its label and the paper: blood 4 weeks post-SBRT, at nephrectomy. The treatment or condition label for this specimen denotes: 15 Gy SBRT to primary tumor, nephrectomy 4 weeks later. Libraries came from the immunoSEQ multiplex PCR assay. TCRdb's version of the immuneACCESS table is confined to in-frame rearrangements and falls short of the full clone set. An unresolved V gene accounts for under half of the shortfall where checked; the remainder is of unknown origin. The sample table shows around 81,000 clones, and around four fifths are seen once. The ten largest clones add up to 9.4% of the sample. The sequences come from blood, collected from a patient whose treatment included radiotherapy and nephrectomy. Receptor source: a man aged 50-60 years with renal cell carcinoma.

V usage is TRBV18 and J usage is TRBJ1-1; D is ambiguous. The CDR3 spans 13 residues. Germline CDR1 reads KGHSH; CDR2 reads LQKENI. V lost 6 bases and J 1 base, leaving 9 bases between the germline ends. This CDR3 is CASSRTENTEAFF. The CDR3, as DNA: TGTGCCAGCTCTAGGACGGAGAACACTGAAGCTTTCTTT. The complete variable domain, with remaining parts taken from reference TRBV18 and TRBJ1-1, reads NAGVMQNPRHLVRRRGQEARLRCSPMKGHSHVYWYRQLPEEGLKFMVYLQKENIIDESGMPKERFSAEFPKEGPSILRIQQVVRGDSAAYFCASSRTENTEAFFGQGTRLTVV.

This sequence joins TRBV30 and TRBJ1-2; D uncertain. Germline-derived CDR1 and CDR2 are GTSNPN and SVGIG (reference sequence). This CDR3 has 11 residues. Trimming took off 2 bases at V and 3 bases at J, with 4 bases between the two ends. For the CDR3, the DNA is TGTGCCTGGAGTCTATACTATGGCTACACCTTC. Residues: CAWSLYYGYTF. Drawing the rest from reference TRBV30 and TRBJ1-2, the complete variable domain is SQTIHQWPATLVQPVGSPLSLECTVEGTSNPNLYWYRQAAGRGLQLLFYSVGIGQISSEVPQNLSASRPQDRQFILSSKKLLLSDSGFYLCAWSLYYGYTFGSGTRLTVV.

This rearrangement joins TRBV2 to TRBJ2-5; 7 nucleotides match TRBD2. The CDR3 spans 13 residues. Per germline, CDR1 SNHLY and CDR2 FYNNEI. J was trimmed by 7 bases and V by 5 bases; bases with no gene match: 7. CDR3 nucleotides: TGTGCCAGCAGTCCTGAGGGAGGGGTGACCCAGTACTTC. It codes for CASSPEGGVTQYF.

This clone turned up a few times. The chain links TRBV2 to TRBJ2-2; 10 bases fit TRBD1. J lost 3 bases, V lost 9 bases, and 4 bases had no gene match. Germline CDR1 SNHLY, CDR2 FYNNEI. This CDR3 has 14 residues. DNA of the CDR3: TGTGCCAGTCGACAGGGGGCCTACACCGGGGAGCTGTTTTTT. It codes for CASRQGAYTGELFF.

The rearrangement joins TRBV11-3 to TRBJ2-2; TRBD2 aligns across 13 bases. Germline CDR1 SGHNT, CDR2 YENEEA. The CDR3 is 15 amino acids. V shed 4 bases and J 6 bases; nucleotides not matched to a gene: 2. For the CDR3, the DNA is TGTGCCAGCAGCTCGACTAGCGGGGGGTCCGGGGAGCTGTTTTTT. As protein: CASSSTSGGSGELFF.

This chain links TRBV6-6 with TRBJ2-3; D tentatively reads TRBD1 or TRBD2 (5 bases each). V was pared by 6 bases and J by 1 base, with 14 bases between. Germline CDR1 MNHNY, CDR2 SVGAGI (reference sequence). There are 15 residues in the CDR3. CDR3 residues: CASSAPGTGTDTQYF. The CDR3 nucleotides read TGTGCCAGCAGCGCCCCCGGGACCGGCACAGATACGCAGTATTTT.

This sequence joins TRBV6-5 and TRBJ2-1; D may be TRBD1 (5 bases). This CDR3 contains 16 residues. Between the trimmed V and J ends, which lost 0 bases and 3 bases, there was a span of 12 bases. Germline loops: CDR1 MNHEY, CDR2 SVGAGI. CDR3 sequence reads: CASSYSTGFGYNEQFF. As DNA, the CDR3 is TGTGCCAGCAGTTACTCTACAGGCTTTGGCTACAATGAGCAGTTCTTC.

This clone has more than one count but fewer than ten. The J gene is TRBJ1-6, the V gene TRBV6-4; D gene ambiguous. V lost 7 bases to trimming and J lost 6 bases, with 7 bases between them. This CDR3 spans 12 amino acids. Germline-derived CDR1 and CDR2 are MRHNA and SNTAGT. The CDR3 sequence is CASKGGNSPLHF. CDR3 nucleotides: TGTGCCAGCAAGGGAGGTAATTCACCCCTCCACTTT.

A remark on this clone: The same CDR3 also results from other DNA sequences found in this sample. The chain combines TRBV5-1 with TRBJ2-7, with TRBD2 matching over 12 bases. The CDR3 is 15 amino acids. Germline V lookup: CDR1 SGHRS, CDR2 YFSETQ. V lost 2 bases to trimming and J lost 6 bases; unmatched junction nucleotides: 6. The CDR3 sequence: CASSLLAGGPSEQYF. CDR3 DNA sequence: TGCGCCAGCAGCTTACTAGCGGGAGGCCCCAGCGAGCAGTACTTC.

This clone was counted between two and nine times. The chain is built from TRBV12-5 and TRBJ1-5; no clear D. The CDR3 sequence is 11 residues long. Per the germline V gene, CDR1 is LGHNT and CDR2 is FRNRAP. V lost 2 bases and J 4 bases, leaving 0 bases between the germline ends. The CDR3 DNA is TGTGCTAGTGGTTTGAATCAGCCCCAGCATTTT. This codes for CASGLNQPQHF.

This clone was recorded many times. The chain links TRBV21-1 to TRBJ1-2; the table's TRBD1 call for D was not verified on the DNA. TRBV21-1 is reported as a pseudogene. The CDR3 has 12 amino acids. DNA for the CDR3: TGTGCCAGCGCCCACCCCCCCGACACCTACACCTTC. Translating it yields CASAHPPDTYTF.

The chain has TRBV19 and TRBJ1-3; no clear D gene. Looked up from germline, CDR1 is LNHDA and CDR2 is SQIVND (reference sequence). The V end lost 7 bases, the J end lost 4 bases, and 5 bases lay between the germline ends. The CDR3 loop spans 11 amino acids. The CDR3 spells CASTIGNTIYF. The CDR3 DNA sequence: TGTGCCAGTACAATCGGAAACACCATATATTTT.

This chain uses TRBV19 with TRBJ1-2, with 7 bases aligning to TRBD1. Germline V lookup: CDR1 LNHDA, CDR2 SQIVND (reference sequence). V lost 11 bases and J lost 3; bases outside the gene matches: 9. The CDR3 length is 13 residues. The CDR3 sequence is CAASTGFDYGYTF. The DNA for the CDR3 is TGTGCCGCCTCGACAGGGTTTGACTATGGCTACACCTTC.

This clone appeared a single time. The V gene is TRBV6-5, the J gene TRBJ1-1; D is undetermined. Deletions cut 6 bases from V and 7 bases from J, with 18 bases between. There are 14 residues in the CDR3. Per the germline V gene, CDR1 is MNHEY and CDR2 is SVGAGI. DNA for the CDR3: TGTGCCAGCAGAACCCGCCTCCGCCCGGTTGAAGCTTTCTTT. This gives the protein CASRTRLRPVEAFF.

V gene TRBV7-8 combines with J gene TRBJ2-7; TRBD1 agrees at 7 bases. This CDR3 has 14 amino acids. The germline V gene has CDR1 SGHVS and CDR2 FQNEAQ. V dropped 4 bases and J dropped 4; count of bases not matched to a gene: 7. The CDR3 loop reads CASSSLAGGYEQYF. In DNA, the CDR3 is TGTGCCAGCAGCTCCCTAGCAGGGGGTTACGAGCAGTACTTC.

The V gene is TRBV7-9, the J gene TRBJ2-7; TRBD1 agrees at 8 bases. Per germline, CDR1 SEHNR and CDR2 FQNEAQ (reference sequence). The CDR3 consists of 14 residues. J gave up 5 bases and V 2 bases, and 5 bases lay outside the gene matches. The CDR3 sequence is CASSLRDRYHEQYF. The CDR3, as DNA: TGTGCCAGCAGCTTAAGGGACAGGTACCACGAGCAGTACTTC.

V is TRBV5-5 and J is TRBJ1-5, with 9 positions matching TRBD1. J was trimmed by 7 bases and V by 4 bases; bases with no gene match: 6. Germline assignment: CDR1 SGHKS and CDR2 YYEKEE (reference sequence). The CDR3 is 14 amino acids. The DNA for the CDR3 is TGTGCCAGCAGCCTGGGACAGGGTGAACAGCCCCAGCATTTT. This sequence encodes CASSLGQGEQPQHF.

The chain employs TRBV6-1 and TRBJ1-1; D ambiguous. Between the trimmed V and J ends, which lost 8 bases and 11 bases, there was a span of 18 bases. Per germline, CDR1 MNHNS and CDR2 SASEGT. The CDR3 is 12 amino acids. DNA of the CDR3: TGTGCCAGCGAGGGTGGGAGGGTAGGGGCTTTCTTT. It translates to CASEGGRVGAFF.

This clone was seen a single time. The chain couples TRBV2 to TRBJ2-3; D possibly corresponds to TRBD1 (6 bases). The CDR3 consists of 13 residues. Germline values: CDR1 SNHLY, CDR2 FYNNEI. V gave up 6 bases and J gave up 9 bases, with 16 bases separating them. Written as DNA, the CDR3 is TGTGCCAGCAGCAATCGGGACAAGAACACGCAGTATTTT. This translates into CASSNRDKNTQYF.

This clone came up once. This chain joins TRBV4-1 and TRBJ2-7; the match to TRBD2 covers 7 bases. The germline V gene has CDR1 MGHRA and CDR2 YSYEKL. V lost 4 bases and J lost 3; bases outside the gene matches: 18. The CDR3 extends over 18 amino acids. CDR3 protein: CASSRQDRTLGGYYEQYF. The CDR3 DNA is TGCGCCAGCAGCCGCCAAGATAGGACCTTGGGGGGGTACTACGAGCAGTACTTC.